The entry below describes one T cell receptor beta chain. This specimen belongs to a study of CD8 T cells in Susac syndrome. CD8+ and CD4+ T cells circulating in blood were sequenced for TCR beta. The Susac syndrome patients fit the recently defined diagnostic criteria for definite or probable disease. V was trimmed by 3 bases and J by 0 bases, leaving 12 bases between them. The germline V gene encodes CDR1 LGHNT and CDR2 FRNRAP. The CDR3 sequence is 17 residues long. An input of about 0.5 to 1 ug of RNA was subjected to reverse transcription using random hexamers. Amplification of TCR beta CDR3 was carried out by immunoSEQ multiplex PCR, which covered 54 Vbeta and 13 Jbeta segments. In TCRdb, the immunoSEQ multiplex PCR reads were re-called with MiXCR into one record per CDR3 protein. The data show over 100,000 distinct CDR3 sequences, about 93% seen once.

The chain has TRBV12-5 and TRBJ2-6; tentatively, D is TRBD1 (5 bases). The sequenced sample consisted of CD8+ T cells from PBMCs. The TCR sequence derives from a human donor with Susac syndrome. CDR3 in DNA: TGTGCTAGTGGTTTCCTACTTGACAGCTCTGGGGCCAACGTCCTGACTTTC. Translated: CASGFLLDSSGANVLTF.